This record covers a single T cell receptor (beta chain). Participants, about 18 to 90 years old, spanned approximately 26 US areas. In Cohort 3, a recovered donor had either two negative PCRs, clearance, or symptom resolution. The source of the sample is a study of blood T cell repertoires in COVID-19. Study details: There were acute and convalescent COVID-19 samples, and they came from the United States, Italy and Spain.

As processed by the authors: The authors estimated nucleated cell counts from reference gene primer amplification. The method was immunoSEQ multiplex PCR; TCRdb's version includes in-frame clones alone and lacks a portion of them. From that table come the V and J calls and clone size; the DNA was used to work out D and trimming. Among around 330,000 clones, roughly 87% were seen once, and the ten largest hold 8% to 9.5%. V shed 4 bases, J shed 3 bases, and the junction held 6 bases outside the gene matches. This CDR3 is built from 13 residues. From germline, CDR1 is SQVTM and CDR2 ANQGSEA. The TCR sequence derives from a woman under 30 who had recovered from COVID-19. The sequenced material came from PBMCs or T cells enriched from blood (not recorded which). The rearrangement uses TRBV29-1 and TRBJ2-7, with TRBD2 identical over 7 bases. The CDR3 region is CSVAAAGVYEQYF. Written as DNA, the CDR3 is TGCAGCGTTGCGGCGGCGGGAGTCTACGAGCAGTACTTC.